A single TCR beta chain is shown here with its context. Its antigen is as yet unknown. Sequenced by immunoSEQ multiplex PCR; TCRdb stores in-frame clones only, minus some. Of about 140,000 clones in the sample, about 92% were seen once. Both about-4-week and about-12-week second-dose recipients were combined. The sample originates from a study of T cell responses to AZD1222 COVID-19 vaccine. The study, taken as a whole, reports: Donors were largely white British and mainly female; clonal diversity was possibly underestimated. Two doses of AZD1222 preceded a rise in Spike-specific TCR breadth and depth.

The germline V gene encodes CDR1 SGHTA and CDR2 FQGTGA. The CDR3 is made up of 15 amino acids. Trimming pared 0 bases from V and 4 bases from J, leaving 12 bases between. The receptor comes from an adult who received the AZD1222 COVID-19 vaccine. This chain uses TRBV7-3 with TRBJ2-5; D is possibly TRBD1 (7 bases). The sample consisted of peripheral blood, taken 28 days after the second AZD1222 dose. The CDR3 spells CASSLTGTAGETQYF. CDR3 nucleotides: TGTGCCAGCAGCTTAACCGGGACAGCGGGAGAGACCCAGTACTTC.